A single sample is the source of the 9 T cell receptor beta chains below, sequenced in a study of PD-L1 blockade in urothelial cancer (dated by TCRdb to between 2016 and 2019). What the time point label conveys for this sample: pretreatment peripheral blood. The library was prepared using the immunoSEQ multiplex PCR assay. The clones in this table, taken by TCRdb from immuneACCESS, are in-frame only. Not every clone is retained; where verified, under half of the shortfall comes from an unresolved V gene, and the cause of the rest is unknown. Here the sample has about 74,000 clones; 90% occur a single time. The ten largest clones represent 4.5% of the sample. The specimen was PBMCs, collected around atezolizumab (anti-PD-L1) treatment. The origin of the receptors is a man in his 70s with urothelial cancer.

The chain uses TRBV7-3 and TRBJ2-5, with D maybe TRBD1 (6 bases). The germline V gene has CDR1 SGHTA and CDR2 FQGTGA. The CDR3 runs to 15 residues. The V end lost 3 bases, the J end lost 5 bases, and 16 bases lay between the germline ends. CDR3 DNA: TGTGCCAGCAGCTTGGGCAGGGGTTTGGGGGAGACCCAGTACTTC. Translating gives CASSLGRGLGETQYF. Full variable domain (outside the CDR3, taken from reference TRBV7-3 and TRBJ2-5): GAGVSQTPSNKVTEKGKYVELRCDPISGHTALYWYRQSLGQGPEFLIYFQGTGAADDSGLPNDRFFAVRPEGSVSTLKIQRTERGDSAVYLCASSLGRGLGETQYFGPGTRLLVL.

The V call is TRBV6-6, the J call TRBJ2-1; TRBD1 might be the D (5 bases). The CDR3 spans 16 residues. V gave up 7 bases and J gave up 5 bases, with 21 bases separating them. Germline V gene sequence: CDR1 MNHNY, CDR2 SVGAGI (reference sequence). The CDR3 region has the DNA TGTGCCAGCACCATAGGGGCAGGGCAAAGAGACAATGAGCAGTTCTTC. Residues: CASTIGAGQRDNEQFF.

The V call is TRBV27, the J call TRBJ2-3, with D perhaps matching TRBD2 (5 bases). The CDR3 spans 16 residues. V was trimmed by 0 bases and J by 1 base, leaving 11 bases between them. The germline V gene encodes CDR1 MNHEY and CDR2 SMNVEV (reference sequence). The CDR3 is CASSLSASYRTDTQYF. Written as DNA, the CDR3 is TGTGCCAGCAGTTTATCGGCTAGCTACCGCACAGATACGCAGTATTTT.

This rearrangement joins TRBV15 to TRBJ2-3; D call uncertain. Trimming took 0 bases from V and 2 from J, leaving 12 bases between them. Per germline, CDR1 LNHNV and CDR2 YYDKDF (reference sequence). CDR3 length: 16 residues. CDR3: CATSRDYGEFTDTQYF. The CDR3 nucleotides are TGTGCCACCAGCAGAGATTATGGAGAATTCACAGATACGCAGTATTTT.

The gene calls are TRBV19 and TRBJ2-7, with 10 positions matching TRBD1. Germline-derived CDR1 and CDR2 are LNHDA and SQIVND (reference sequence). V shed 4 bases, J shed 3 bases, and the junction held 6 bases outside the gene matches. CDR3 length: 15 residues. The CDR3 loop reads CASSKGQGKGYEQYF. The CDR3 DNA reads as TGTGCCAGTAGTAAGGGACAGGGGAAAGGCTACGAGCAGTACTTC. Variable domain in full (rest from reference TRBV19 and TRBJ2-7): DGGITQSPKYLFRKEGQNVTLSCEQNLNHDAMYWYRQDPGQGLRLIYYSQIVNDFQKGDIAEGYSVSREKKESFPLTVTSAQKNPTAFYLCASSKGQGKGYEQYFGPGTRLTVT.

The CDR3 here is CASSLAGDQPQHF. Here the CDR3 DNA reads TGCGCCAGCAGCTTGGCGGGAGATCAGCCCCAGCATTTT. The genes are TRBV5-1 and TRBJ1-5; D is uncertain. V was pared by 0 bases and J by 5 bases, with 6 bases between. This CDR3 has 13 amino acids. Germline V lookup: CDR1 SGHRS, CDR2 YFSETQ. Complete variable domain (other parts from reference TRBV5-1 and TRBJ1-5): KAGVTQTPRYLIKTRGQQVTLSCSPISGHRSVSWYQQTPGQGLQFLFEYFSETQRNKGNFPGRFSGRQFSNSRSEMNVSTLELGDSALYLCASSLAGDQPQHFGDGTRLSIL.

The J gene is TRBJ2-2, the V gene TRBV11-2; 8 nucleotides agree with TRBD2. This CDR3 is 16 amino acids long. Trimming cost V 6 bases and J 5 bases; bases outside gene matches: 11. Germline CDR1 reads SGHAT; CDR2 reads FQNNGV. CDR3 nucleotides: TGTGCCAGCAGAAGCGGGAGTAATCGGGAGACCGGGGAGCTGTTTTTT. This translates into CASRSGSNRETGELFF.

The chain is built from TRBV18 and TRBJ2-1; the match to TRBD2 covers 11 bases. The CDR3 length is 14 residues. The V and J ends lost 3 bases and 10 bases, in that order; junction bases with no gene match: 5. Germline CDR1 KGHSH, CDR2 LQKENI. In nucleotides, the CDR3 is TGTGCCAGCTCACCCGGTGGGACTAGCGGAGAGCAGTTCTTC. Translated, it gives CASSPGGTSGEQFF.

This clone was detected only once. The chain joins TRBV7-9 to TRBJ2-1; a possible D gene is TRBD2 (6 bases). V dropped 5 bases and J dropped 8 bases, with 22 bases sitting between them. The CDR3 is 16 residues long. Germline V lookup: CDR1 SEHNR, CDR2 FQNEAQ (reference sequence). The CDR3 nucleotides are TGTGCCAGCAGCGACCCAGGGAGGAAAGGAAGCCATGAGCAGTTCTTC. Encoded protein: CASSDPGRKGSHEQFF.